This T cell receptor beta chain was sequenced for a study of shared clonotypes between healthy human individuals. Study results and caveats: Sampling involved blood alone; tissue repertoires likely differ.

To note about this clone: The antigen is unknown.

The V and J ends lost 3 bases and 0 bases respectively, with 18 bases between them. The CDR3 contains 17 residues. CDR1 is GTSNPN, CDR2 SVGIG, per germline (reference sequence). Clones were read by immunoSEQ multiplex PCR, and TCRdb kept only the in-frame ones, dropping some. The table lists some 980,000 clones, less than 85% of them singletons. The sequenced material came from memory CD4+ T cells sorted from blood. Subset noted: CD45RA-negative fraction. The chain combines TRBV30 with TRBJ2-1; D might be TRBD2 (6 bases). The sequence came from a man between 18 and 35 years old in good health. The DNA for the CDR3 is TGTGCCTGGAGACGCGTTAGCGGAGGGTTCTCCTACAATGAGCAGTTCTTC. The encoded protein is CAWRRVSGGFSYNEQFF.